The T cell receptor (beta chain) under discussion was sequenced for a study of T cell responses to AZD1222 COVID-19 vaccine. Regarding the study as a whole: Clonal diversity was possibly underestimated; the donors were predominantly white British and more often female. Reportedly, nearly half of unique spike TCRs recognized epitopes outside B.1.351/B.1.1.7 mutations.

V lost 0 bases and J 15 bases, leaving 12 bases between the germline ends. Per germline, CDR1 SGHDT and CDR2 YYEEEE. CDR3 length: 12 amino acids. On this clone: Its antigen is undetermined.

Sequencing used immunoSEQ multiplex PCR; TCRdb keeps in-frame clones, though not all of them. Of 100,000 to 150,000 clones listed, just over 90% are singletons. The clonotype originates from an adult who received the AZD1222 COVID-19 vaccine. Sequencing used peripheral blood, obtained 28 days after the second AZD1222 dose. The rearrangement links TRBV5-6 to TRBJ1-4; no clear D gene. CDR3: CASSLGLREVFF. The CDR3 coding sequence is TGTGCCAGCAGCTTGGGGCTTCGGGAGGTGTTTTTT.